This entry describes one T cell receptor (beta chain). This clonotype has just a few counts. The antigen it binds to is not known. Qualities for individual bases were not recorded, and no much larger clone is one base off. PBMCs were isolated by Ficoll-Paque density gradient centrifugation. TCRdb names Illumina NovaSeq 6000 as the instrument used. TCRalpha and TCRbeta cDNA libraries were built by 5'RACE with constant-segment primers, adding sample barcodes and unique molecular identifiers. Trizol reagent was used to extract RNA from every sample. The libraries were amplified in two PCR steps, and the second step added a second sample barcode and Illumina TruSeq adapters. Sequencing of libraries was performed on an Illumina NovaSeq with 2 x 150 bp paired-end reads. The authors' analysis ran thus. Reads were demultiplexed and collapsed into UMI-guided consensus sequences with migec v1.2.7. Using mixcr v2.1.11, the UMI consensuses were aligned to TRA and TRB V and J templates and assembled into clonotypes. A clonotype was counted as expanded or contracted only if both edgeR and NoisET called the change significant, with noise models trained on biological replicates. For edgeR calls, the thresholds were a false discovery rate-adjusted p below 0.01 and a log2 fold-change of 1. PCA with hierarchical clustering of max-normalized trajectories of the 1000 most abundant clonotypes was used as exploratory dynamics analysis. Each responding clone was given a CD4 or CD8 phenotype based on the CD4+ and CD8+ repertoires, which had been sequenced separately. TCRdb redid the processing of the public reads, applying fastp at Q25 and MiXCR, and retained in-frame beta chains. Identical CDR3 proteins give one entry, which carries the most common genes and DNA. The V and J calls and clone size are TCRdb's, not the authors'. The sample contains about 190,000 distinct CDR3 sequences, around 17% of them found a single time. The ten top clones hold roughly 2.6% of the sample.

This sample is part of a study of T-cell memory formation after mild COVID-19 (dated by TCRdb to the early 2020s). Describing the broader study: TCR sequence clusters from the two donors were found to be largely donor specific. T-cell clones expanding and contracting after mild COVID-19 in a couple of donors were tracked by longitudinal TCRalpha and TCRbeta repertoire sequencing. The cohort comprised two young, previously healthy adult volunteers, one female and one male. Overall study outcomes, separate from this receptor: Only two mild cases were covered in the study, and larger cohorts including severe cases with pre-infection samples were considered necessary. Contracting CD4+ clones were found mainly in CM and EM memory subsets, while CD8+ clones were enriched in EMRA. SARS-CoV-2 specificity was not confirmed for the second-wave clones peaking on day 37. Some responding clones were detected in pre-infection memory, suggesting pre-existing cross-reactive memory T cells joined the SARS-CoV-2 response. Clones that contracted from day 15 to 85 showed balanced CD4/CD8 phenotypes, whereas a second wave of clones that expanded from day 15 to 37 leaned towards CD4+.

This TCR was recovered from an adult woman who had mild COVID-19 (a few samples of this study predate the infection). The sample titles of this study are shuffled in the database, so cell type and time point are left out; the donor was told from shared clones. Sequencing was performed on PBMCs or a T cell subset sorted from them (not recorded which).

The DNA sequence is given as TGTGCCATGATAGAGGGGAACACTGAAGCTTTCTTT. The translation is CAMIEGNTEAFF. This receptor chain uses TRBV12-3 or TRBV12-4 and TRBJ1-1, with an unclear D gene assignment. The V end loses 10 bases and the J end loses 1 base, and a stretch of 10 bases separates them. The CDR3 numbers 12 residues from cysteine through phenylalanine. Kept here is only the CDR3 DNA, which spans 36 bases and is read in frame from base 1.